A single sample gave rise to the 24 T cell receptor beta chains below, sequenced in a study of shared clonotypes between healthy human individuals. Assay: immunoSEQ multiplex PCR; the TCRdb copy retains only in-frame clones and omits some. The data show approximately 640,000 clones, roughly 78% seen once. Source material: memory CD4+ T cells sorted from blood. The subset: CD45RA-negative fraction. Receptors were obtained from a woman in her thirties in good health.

The CDR3 spells CASSLDRVGGYTF. DNA for the CDR3: TGTGCCAGCAGCTTGGACAGGGTTGGAGGCTACACCTTC. The chain recombines TRBV7-9 with TRBJ1-2; TRBD1 aligns across 8 bases. The ends lost 3 bases at V and 8 bases at J; junction bases unmatched: 5. Germline CDR1 and CDR2: SEHNR and FQNEAQ (reference sequence). The CDR3 runs 13 residues.

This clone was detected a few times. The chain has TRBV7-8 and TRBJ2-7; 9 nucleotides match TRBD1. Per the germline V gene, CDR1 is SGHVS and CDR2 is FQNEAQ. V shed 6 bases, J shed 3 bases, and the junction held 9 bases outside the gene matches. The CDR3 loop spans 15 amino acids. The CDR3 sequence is CASRGTGGNDYEQYF. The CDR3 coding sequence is TGTGCCAGCAGGGGCACAGGGGGCAACGACTACGAGCAGTACTTC.

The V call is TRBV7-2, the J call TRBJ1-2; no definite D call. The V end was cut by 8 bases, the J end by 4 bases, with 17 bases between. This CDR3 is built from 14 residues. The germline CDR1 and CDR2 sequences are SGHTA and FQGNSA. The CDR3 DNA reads TGTGCCAGCGACCCCCGGAGGTCCGGCTATGGCTACACCTTC. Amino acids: CASDPRRSGYGYTF.

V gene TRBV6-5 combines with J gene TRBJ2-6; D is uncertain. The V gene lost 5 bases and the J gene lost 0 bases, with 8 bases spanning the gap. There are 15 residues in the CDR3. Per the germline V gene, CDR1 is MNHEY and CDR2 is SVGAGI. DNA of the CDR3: TGTGCCAGCAGTAATACGGACTCTGGGGCCAACGTCCTGACTTTC. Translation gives CASSNTDSGANVLTF.

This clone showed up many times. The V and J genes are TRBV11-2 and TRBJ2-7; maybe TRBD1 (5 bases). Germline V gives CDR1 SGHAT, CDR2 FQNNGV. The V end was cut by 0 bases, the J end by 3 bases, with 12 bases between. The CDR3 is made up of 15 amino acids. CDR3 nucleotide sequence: TGTGCCAGCAGCTTAGATCTACAGGAAAGCTACGAGCAGTACTTC. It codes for CASSLDLQESYEQYF.

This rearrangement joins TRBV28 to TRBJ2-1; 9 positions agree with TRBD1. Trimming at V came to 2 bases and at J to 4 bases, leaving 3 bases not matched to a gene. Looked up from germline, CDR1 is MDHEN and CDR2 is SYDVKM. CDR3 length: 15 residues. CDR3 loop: CASSLRDRDYNEQFF. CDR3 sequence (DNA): TGTGCCAGCAGTTTACGGGACAGGGATTACAATGAGCAGTTCTTC.

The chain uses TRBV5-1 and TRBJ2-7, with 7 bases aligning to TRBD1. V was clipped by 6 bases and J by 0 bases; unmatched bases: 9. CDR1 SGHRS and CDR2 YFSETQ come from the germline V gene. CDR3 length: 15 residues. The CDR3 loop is CASKGGRGDSYEQYF. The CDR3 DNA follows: TGCGCCAGCAAAGGGGGCAGGGGCGACTCCTACGAGCAGTACTTC.

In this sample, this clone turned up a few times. The CDR3 loop reads CASSPQGKGNQPQHF. The CDR3 nucleotides read TGTGCCAGCAGTCCACAGGGGAAGGGCAATCAGCCCCAGCATTTT. J is TRBJ1-5 and V is TRBV28; 7 positions agree with TRBD1. V lost 5 bases and J lost 2; bases outside the gene matches: 6. Germline V CDR1 and CDR2: MDHEN, SYDVKM. The CDR3 runs to 15 residues.

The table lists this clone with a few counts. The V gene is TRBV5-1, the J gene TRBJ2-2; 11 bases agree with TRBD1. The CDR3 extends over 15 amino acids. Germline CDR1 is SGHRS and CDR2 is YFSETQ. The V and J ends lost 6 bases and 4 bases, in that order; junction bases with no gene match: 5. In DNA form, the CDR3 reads TGCGCCAGCATCTTCGGGACAGGGGGCACCGGGGAGCTGTTTTTT. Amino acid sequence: CASIFGTGGTGELFF.

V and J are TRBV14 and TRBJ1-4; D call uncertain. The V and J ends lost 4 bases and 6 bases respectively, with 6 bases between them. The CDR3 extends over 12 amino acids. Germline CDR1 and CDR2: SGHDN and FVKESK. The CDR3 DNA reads TGTGCCAGCAGCCGCGTCGATGAAAAACTGTTTTTT. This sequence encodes CASSRVDEKLFF.

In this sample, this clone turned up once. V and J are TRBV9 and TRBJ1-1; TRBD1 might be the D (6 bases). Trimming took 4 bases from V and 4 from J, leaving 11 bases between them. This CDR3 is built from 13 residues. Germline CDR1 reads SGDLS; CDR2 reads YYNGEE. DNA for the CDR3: TGTGCCAGCAGCACCACAGGGAGCACTGAAGCTTTCTTT. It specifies CASSTTGSTEAFF.

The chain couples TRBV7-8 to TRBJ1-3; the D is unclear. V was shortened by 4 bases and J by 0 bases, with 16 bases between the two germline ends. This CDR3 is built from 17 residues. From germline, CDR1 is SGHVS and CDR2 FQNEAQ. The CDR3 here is CASSSGTSLLSGNTIYF. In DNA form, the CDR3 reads TGTGCCAGCAGCTCCGGTACGAGCCTGCTCTCTGGAAACACCATATATTTT.

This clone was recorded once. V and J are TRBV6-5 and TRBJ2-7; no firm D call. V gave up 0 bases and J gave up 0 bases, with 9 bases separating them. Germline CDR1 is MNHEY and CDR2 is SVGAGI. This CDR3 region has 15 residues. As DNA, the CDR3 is TGTGCCAGCAGTTACTCTAGCCGTAGCTCCTACGAGCAGTACTTC. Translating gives CASSYSSRSSYEQYF.

DNA for the CDR3: TGTGCCAGCAGCTTAGCGGGGAGGGGCCGAATTCGTCAAGAGACCCAGTACTTC. It codes for CASSLAGRGRIRQETQYF. The J gene is TRBJ2-5, the V gene TRBV11-1, with TRBD2 matching 7 bases. The length of the CDR3 is 18 residues. Germline-derived CDR1 and CDR2 are SGHAT and FQDESV (reference sequence). The trim removed 0 bases at V and 2 bases at J, leaving 12 bases unmatched.

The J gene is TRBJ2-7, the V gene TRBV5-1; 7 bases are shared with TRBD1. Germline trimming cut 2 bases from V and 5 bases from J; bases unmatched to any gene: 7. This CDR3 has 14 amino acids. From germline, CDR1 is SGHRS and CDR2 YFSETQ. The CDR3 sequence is CASSFGTVGNEQYF. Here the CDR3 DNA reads TGCGCCAGCAGCTTCGGGACAGTGGGGAACGAGCAGTACTTC.

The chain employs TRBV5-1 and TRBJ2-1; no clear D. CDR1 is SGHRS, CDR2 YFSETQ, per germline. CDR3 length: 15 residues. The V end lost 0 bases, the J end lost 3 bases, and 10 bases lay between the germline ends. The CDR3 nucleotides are TGCGCCAGCAGCTTGGACAGTATTGACTACAATGAGCAGTTCTTC. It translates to CASSLDSIDYNEQFF.

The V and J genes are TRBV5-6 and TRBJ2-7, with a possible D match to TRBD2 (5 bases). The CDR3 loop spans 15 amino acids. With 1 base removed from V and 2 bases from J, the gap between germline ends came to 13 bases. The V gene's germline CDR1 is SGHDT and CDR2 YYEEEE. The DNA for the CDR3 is TGTGCCAGCAGCTTGAGAGTTCGGACTCCCTACGAGCAGTACTTC. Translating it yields CASSLRVRTPYEQYF.

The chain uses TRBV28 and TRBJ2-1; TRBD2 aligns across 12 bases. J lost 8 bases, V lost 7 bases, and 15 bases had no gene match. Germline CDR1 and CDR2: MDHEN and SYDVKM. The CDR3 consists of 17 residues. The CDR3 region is CASTQLAGGSVVDEQFF. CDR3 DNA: TGTGCCAGCACCCAACTAGCGGGAGGATCAGTAGTCGATGAGCAGTTCTTC.

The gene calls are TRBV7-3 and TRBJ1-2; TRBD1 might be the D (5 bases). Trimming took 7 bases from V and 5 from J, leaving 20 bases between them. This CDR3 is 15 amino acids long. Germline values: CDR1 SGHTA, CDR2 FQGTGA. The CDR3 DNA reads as TGTGCCAGCAAGGGGACTTCGGATACTCGATATGGCTACACCTTC. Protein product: CASKGTSDTRYGYTF.

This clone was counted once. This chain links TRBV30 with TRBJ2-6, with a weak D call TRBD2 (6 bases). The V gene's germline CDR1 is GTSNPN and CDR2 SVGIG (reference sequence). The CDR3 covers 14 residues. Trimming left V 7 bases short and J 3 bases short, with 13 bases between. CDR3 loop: CAFRGFSGANVLTF. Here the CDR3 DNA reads TGTGCCTTCCGGGGGTTTAGTGGGGCCAACGTCCTGACTTTC.

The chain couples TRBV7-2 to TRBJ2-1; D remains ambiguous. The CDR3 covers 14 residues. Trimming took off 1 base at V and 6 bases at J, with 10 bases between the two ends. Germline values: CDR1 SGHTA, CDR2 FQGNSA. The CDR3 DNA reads TGTGCCAGCAGCTTAGGGCTCCCGCGCAATGAGCAGTTCTTC. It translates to CASSLGLPRNEQFF.

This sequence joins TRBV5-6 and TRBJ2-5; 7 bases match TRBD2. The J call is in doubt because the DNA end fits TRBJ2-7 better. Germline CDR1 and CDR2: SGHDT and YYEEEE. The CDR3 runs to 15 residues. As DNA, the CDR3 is TGTGCCAGCAGCTGGACCAGCGGGACGGGTTACGAGCAGTACTTC. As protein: CASSWTSGTGYEQYF.

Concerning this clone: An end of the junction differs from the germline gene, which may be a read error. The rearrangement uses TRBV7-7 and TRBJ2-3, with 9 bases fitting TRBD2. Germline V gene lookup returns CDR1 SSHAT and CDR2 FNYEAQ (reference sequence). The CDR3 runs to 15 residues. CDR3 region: CASSLGSGSIDTQYF. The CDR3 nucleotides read TGTGCCAGCAGCTTAGGTAGCGGGAGCATAGATACGCAGTATTTT.

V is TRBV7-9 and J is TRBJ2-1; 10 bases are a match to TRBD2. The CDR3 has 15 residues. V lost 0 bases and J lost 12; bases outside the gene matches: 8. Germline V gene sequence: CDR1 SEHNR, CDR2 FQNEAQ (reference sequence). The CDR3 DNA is TGTGCCAGCAGCTTAGCGGGTTGGGCTAGCGGGAGGCAGTTCTTC. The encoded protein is CASSLAGWASGRQFF. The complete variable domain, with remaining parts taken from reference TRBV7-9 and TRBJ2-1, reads DTGVSQNPRHKITKRGQNVTFRCDPISEHNRLYWYRQTLGQGPEFLTYFQNEAQLEKSRLLSDRFSAERPKGSFSTLEIQRTEQGDSAMYLCASSLAGWASGRQFFGPGTRLTVL.